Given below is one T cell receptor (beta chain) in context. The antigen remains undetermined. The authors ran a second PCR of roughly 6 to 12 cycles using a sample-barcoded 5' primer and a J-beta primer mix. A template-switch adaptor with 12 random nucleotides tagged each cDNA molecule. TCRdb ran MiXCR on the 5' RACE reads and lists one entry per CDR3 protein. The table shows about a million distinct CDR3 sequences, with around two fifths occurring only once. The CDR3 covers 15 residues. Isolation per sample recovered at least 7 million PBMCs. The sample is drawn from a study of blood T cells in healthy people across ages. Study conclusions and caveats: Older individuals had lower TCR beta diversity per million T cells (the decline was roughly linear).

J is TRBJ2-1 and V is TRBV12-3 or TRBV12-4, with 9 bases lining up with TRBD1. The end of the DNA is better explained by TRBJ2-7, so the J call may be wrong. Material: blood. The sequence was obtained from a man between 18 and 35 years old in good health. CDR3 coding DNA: TGTGCCAGCAGAAACAGGGGGCGCCCCTACAATGAGCAGTACTTC. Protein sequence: CASRNRGRPYNEQYF.